The T cell receptor (beta chain) under discussion was sequenced for a study of blood T cells in healthy people across ages. A second about 7 to 12 cycle PCR used barcoded and J-beta primers. TCRdb re-called the 5' RACE reads with MiXCR, one entry per CDR3 protein. This table holds just under 750,000 distinct CDR3 sequences, about 24% found once. This clonotype was observed once. Its antigen is unidentified. The CDR3 covers 14 residues. Germline V gene data show CDR1 as SGHRS and CDR2 as YFSETQ. Notes on the study in general: The study could not conclusively compare naive and antigen-experienced cells, given its unsorted PBMCs.

V gene TRBV5-1 combines with J gene TRBJ2-5, with a possible D match to TRBD1 (6 bases). Judging by the DNA end, TRBJ2-7 fits better; the J call may be wrong. Sequences were obtained from blood. This TCR was sampled from a man in his sixties or seventies in good health. CDR3 region: CASSLGDIIGEQYF. Here the CDR3 DNA reads TGCGCCAGCAGCTTGGGGGACATAATAGGCGAGCAGTACTTC.